This TCR beta chain was retrieved from a study of T cell responses to AZD1222 COVID-19 vaccine. This clone was counted a single time. No antigen is known for it. The data were produced by immunoSEQ multiplex PCR, yet TCRdb's version contains in-frame clones alone and is incomplete. The table records 150,000 to 200,000 clones, approximately 94% of them present only once. General study points: Repertoires were collected only later (after the peak T cell response had occurred). Only a handful of AZD1222 recipients tested seropositive at baseline. Possibly, clonal diversity was underestimated; donors were largely white British and included more females. Spike-wide coverage was observed for vaccine-associated CD4 TCRs, with dominant responses at 160-218 and 743-854.

This clonotype was sampled from an adult in good health. Sequencing used peripheral blood, obtained on day 0 of AZD1222 vaccination.

As DNA, the CDR3 is TGTGCCAGCTCACCGCCGGGGGGGGCGATGAACACTGAAGCTTTCTTT. Its translation: CASSPPGGAMNTEAFF. This chain connects TRBV18 to TRBJ1-1; perhaps TRBD1 as D (6 bases). Germline CDR1 reads KGHSH; CDR2 reads LQKENI. The CDR3 loop spans 16 amino acids. Trimming stripped 3 bases from V and 0 bases from J, with 14 bases between.